This entry lists 25 T cell receptor beta chains sequenced from one sample in a study of T cell responses to AZD1222 COVID-19 vaccine. The protocol was immunoSEQ multiplex PCR, while the TCRdb copy is restricted to in-frame clones and leaves out a portion. This sample carries approximately 110,000 clones, around 90% of them seen once, and the ten largest clones take 9.5% to 15%. The sequencing used peripheral blood, collected on day 0 of MenACWY control vaccination. The receptors originated from an adult in good health.

The chain recombines TRBV7-8 with TRBJ2-7, with 13 positions matching TRBD2. The length of the CDR3 is 18 residues. J was trimmed by 2 bases and V by 0 bases; bases with no gene match: 7. In germline, CDR1 is SGHVS, CDR2 FQNEAQ. The CDR3: CASSLAKGLAGSPYEQYF. The CDR3 DNA reads TGTGCCAGCAGCTTAGCTAAGGGACTAGCGGGGTCACCCTACGAGCAGTACTTC.

The chain links TRBV6-5 to TRBJ1-4; D may be TRBD1 (6 bases). There are 12 residues in the CDR3. V gave up 7 bases and J gave up 10 bases, with 13 bases separating them. Germline CDR1 is MNHEY and CDR2 is SVGAGI. CDR3 residues: CASTGGGVKLFF. The CDR3 DNA sequence: TGTGCCAGCACTGGGGGGGGCGTAAAACTGTTTTTT.

The rearrangement joins TRBV5-4 to TRBJ1-2; 8 bases fit TRBD1. J lost 4 bases, V lost 3 bases, and 5 bases had no gene match. CDR3 length: 14 residues. Germline lookup yields CDR1 SGHNT and CDR2 YYREEE (reference sequence). The CDR3 DNA sequence: TGTGCCAGCAGCTGGATGGACAGGGCCTATGGCTACACCTTC. This codes for CASSWMDRAYGYTF.

The chain joins TRBV27 to TRBJ2-1; D may be TRBD1 or TRBD2 (5 bases each). This CDR3 has 18 amino acids. From germline, CDR1 is MNHEY and CDR2 SMNVEV (reference sequence). The V and J ends lost 3 bases and 4 bases respectively, with 22 bases between them. CDR3 region: CASSFTPYGTGEYNEQFF. The CDR3 bases are TGTGCCAGCAGTTTCACTCCCTACGGGACCGGAGAGTACAATGAGCAGTTCTTC.

This clone came up once. The V and J genes are TRBV19 and TRBJ1-2; the D gene is possibly TRBD1 (6 bases). The CDR3 contains 16 residues. V was clipped by 8 bases and J by 2 bases, with 21 bases between them. Germline CDR1 reads LNHDA; CDR2 reads SQIVND (reference sequence). The chain's CDR3 is CASGYRPGTRNYGYTF. Here the CDR3 DNA reads TGTGCCAGTGGATATCGTCCCGGGACAAGAAACTATGGCTACACCTTC. Complete variable domain (other parts from reference TRBV19 and TRBJ1-2): DGGITQSPKYLFRKEGQNVTLSCEQNLNHDAMYWYRQDPGQGLRLIYYSQIVNDFQKGDIAEGYSVSREKKESFPLTVTSAQKNPTAFYLCASGYRPGTRNYGYTFGSGTRLTVV.

The gene calls are TRBV7-9 and TRBJ1-3; 8 nucleotides line up with TRBD1. V gave up 5 bases and J gave up 4 bases; unmatched junction bases: 13. The CDR3 is made up of 17 amino acids. Germline CDR1 reads SEHNR; CDR2 reads FQNEAQ (reference sequence). The CDR3 sequence is CASSTTPTGAIGNTIYF. CDR3 DNA sequence: TGTGCCAGCAGCACGACACCGACAGGGGCGATCGGAAACACCATATATTTT.

DNA for the CDR3: TGCGCCAGCAGCGATTTCCGGGAGGGGCAGAACTATGGCTACACCTTC. Protein: CASSDFREGQNYGYTF. The chain combines TRBV5-1 with TRBJ1-2; weak D call: TRBD1 (5 bases). The CDR3 runs to 16 residues. Germline V lookup: CDR1 SGHRS, CDR2 YFSETQ. V was shortened by 4 bases and J by 2 bases, with 18 bases between the two germline ends.

The chain joins TRBV4-1 to TRBJ2-5, with 8 bases lining up with TRBD2. Germline trimming cut 1 base from V and 5 bases from J; bases unmatched to any gene: 3. In germline, CDR1 is MGHRA, CDR2 YSYEKL. The CDR3 has 14 residues. CDR3 sequence: CASSQVASGETQYF. CDR3 nucleotides: TGCGCCAGCAGCCAAGTGGCTAGCGGGGAGACCCAGTACTTC.

V is TRBV3-1 (or the pseudogene TRBV3-2) and J is TRBJ1-2, with no clear D. Germline V gene data show CDR1 as LGHDT and CDR2 as YNNKEL (reference sequence). The length of the CDR3 is 14 residues. V shed 1 base and J shed 6 bases, with 12 bases lying between them. CDR3 DNA: TGTGCCAGCAGCCAAGTAGTCTCTTCTGATGGCTACACCTTC. This encodes CASSQVVSSDGYTF.

The chain employs TRBV20-1 and TRBJ1-5, with D possibly matching TRBD1 (6 bases). Germline V gene sequence: CDR1 DFQATT, CDR2 SNEGSKA (reference sequence). Trimming took off 3 bases at V and 3 bases at J, with 12 bases between the two ends. The CDR3 covers 14 residues. Written as DNA, the CDR3 is TGCAGTGCTAGTTCGGGACAAGTCAATCAGCCCCAGCATTTT. Translating it yields CSASSGQVNQPQHF.

V and J are TRBV5-1 and TRBJ1-3; D ambiguous. CDR3 length: 15 residues. Germline V gene lookup returns CDR1 SGHRS and CDR2 YFSETQ. Trimming pared 0 bases from V and 0 bases from J, leaving 7 bases between. This chain's CDR3 is CASSLGVTSGNTIYF. The CDR3 DNA reads TGCGCCAGCAGCTTGGGGGTAACCTCTGGAAACACCATATATTTT.

The chain recombines TRBV5-1 with TRBJ2-1; perhaps TRBD2 as D (6 bases). Per the germline V gene, CDR1 is SGHRS and CDR2 is YFSETQ. This CDR3 region has 19 residues. Trimming cost V 1 base and J 4 bases, with 24 bases left between them. This CDR3 reads CASSLSSSDSGKAYNEQFF. DNA for the CDR3: TGCGCCAGCAGCTTGAGCTCGTCCGATAGCGGTAAAGCATACAATGAGCAGTTCTTC.

This clone has a handful of counts. The chain employs TRBV7-6 and TRBJ2-2; TRBD1 matches at 10 bases. The germline gives CDR1 SGHVS, CDR2 FNYEAQ. V lost 7 bases and J lost 0; bases outside the gene matches: 8. The CDR3 covers 17 residues. CDR3 loop: CASKGGQGSTNTGELFF. The DNA for the CDR3 is TGTGCCAGCAAAGGGGGACAGGGGTCTACGAACACCGGGGAGCTGTTTTTT.

The V call is TRBV4-1, the J call TRBJ2-7, with 7 bases aligning to TRBD1. V dropped 4 bases and J dropped 3; count of bases not matched to a gene: 12. This CDR3 has 16 residues. Germline V gene lookup returns CDR1 MGHRA and CDR2 YSYEKL. This CDR3 is CASSRGQVRTHYEQYF. The CDR3 nucleotides are TGCGCCAGCAGCCGAGGACAGGTCCGCACGCACTACGAGCAGTACTTC.

J is TRBJ2-1 and V is TRBV4-1; TRBD2 matches 12 bases. J was trimmed by 12 bases and V by 1 base; bases with no gene match: 4. Germline CDR1 and CDR2: MGHRA and YSYEKL. The CDR3 contains 14 residues. The chain's CDR3 is CASSQGLAGAVQFF. Written as DNA, the CDR3 is TGCGCCAGCAGCCAAGGACTAGCGGGAGCGGTGCAGTTCTTC.

The V and J genes are TRBV5-1 and TRBJ2-2; tentatively, D is TRBD2 (6 bases). The CDR3 runs 17 residues. The germline V gene encodes CDR1 SGHRS and CDR2 YFSETQ. Trimming removed 4 bases at V and 4 bases at J, with 20 bases between. The CDR3 DNA reads as TGCGCCAGCAGCAGCAGGGCCGGGGGAGTGGTCACCGGGGAGCTGTTTTTT. It encodes CASSSRAGGVVTGELFF.

The chain recombines TRBV6-5 with TRBJ1-1; D is undetermined. This CDR3 spans 12 amino acids. Germline CDR1 MNHEY, CDR2 SVGAGI. V was clipped by 7 bases and J by 7 bases, with 13 bases between them. In DNA form, the CDR3 reads TGTGCCAGCATAGGGCAGTCACTTGAAGCTTTCTTT. Amino acids: CASIGQSLEAFF.

The V gene is TRBV7-8, the J gene TRBJ2-3; no clear D. The V end was cut by 0 bases, the J end by 0 bases, with 10 bases between. CDR3 length: 16 amino acids. Germline V gives CDR1 SGHVS, CDR2 FQNEAQ. CDR3 sequence reads: CASSLAGLSSTDTQYF. For the CDR3, the DNA is TGTGCCAGCAGCTTAGCCGGGCTATCTAGCACAGATACGCAGTATTTT. Looking up the rest from reference TRBV7-8 and TRBJ2-3 gives the full variable domain: GAGVSQSPRYKVAKRGQDVALRCDPISGHVSLFWYQQALGQGPEFLTYFQNEAQLDKSGLPSDRFFAERPEGSVSTLKIQRTQQEDSAVYLCASSLAGLSSTDTQYFGPGTRLTVL.

The rearrangement links TRBV19 to TRBJ1-1; TRBD1 aligns across 11 bases. V shed 5 bases, J shed 7 bases, and the junction held 6 bases outside the gene matches. This CDR3 has 14 residues. CDR1 is LNHDA and CDR2 is SQIVND in the germline V gene (reference sequence). The chain's CDR3 is CASSVDRGRREAFF. Here the CDR3 DNA reads TGTGCCAGTAGTGTGGACAGGGGGCGTCGTGAAGCTTTCTTT.

This chain connects TRBV28 to TRBJ1-1, with no clear D. Germline values: CDR1 MDHEN, CDR2 SYDVKM. The CDR3 contains 16 residues. Trimming removed 5 bases from V and 3 bases from J, with 19 bases in between. CDR3 coding DNA: TGTGCCAGCAGTGCCGCCCCCGACCATGGGGACACTGAAGCTTTCTTT. As protein: CASSAAPDHGDTEAFF.

J is TRBJ2-5 and V is TRBV14; TRBD2 matches at 11 bases. CDR3 length: 19 residues. The germline CDR1 and CDR2 sequences are SGHDN and FVKESK. With V trimmed by 1 base and J by 5 bases, 15 bases remained unmatched. CDR3 amino acids: CASSQGILSSGRTGETQYF. For the CDR3, the DNA is TGTGCCAGCAGCCAAGGAATACTTTCTAGCGGGAGGACGGGTGAGACCCAGTACTTC.

The V gene is TRBV25-1, the J gene TRBJ1-5, with unresolved D. This CDR3 region has 13 residues. V was cut by 2 bases and J by 3 bases, with 5 bases left in between. CDR1 and CDR2 (germline): MGHDK, SYGVNS. Written as DNA, the CDR3 is TGTGCCAGCAGTGAAGGAGACAATCAGCCCCAGCATTTT. It translates to CASSEGDNQPQHF.

The chain carries TRBV30 and TRBJ1-1; D may be TRBD1 (5 bases). The CDR3 is 12 amino acids. Trimming stripped 6 bases from V and 6 bases from J, with 14 bases between. In germline, CDR1 is GTSNPN, CDR2 SVGIG (reference sequence). The CDR3 nucleotides read TGTGCCTGTCCGGGGAGAGGGGCTGAAGCTTTCTTT. Translating it yields CACPGRGAEAFF.

The chain employs TRBV10-1 and TRBJ1-6; the D is unclear. Trimming removed 8 bases from V and 7 bases from J, with 12 bases in between. Germline V CDR1 and CDR2: WNHNN, SYGVQD (reference sequence). This CDR3 contains 13 residues. The CDR3 DNA reads as TGCGCCAGCCCGGGCGTTGGAAATTCACCCCTCCACTTT. Residues: CASPGVGNSPLHF.

J is TRBJ2-7 and V is TRBV5-5; 7 nucleotides agree with TRBD2. Germline CDR1 SGHKS, CDR2 YYEKEE (reference sequence). CDR3 length: 15 residues. The V and J ends lost 3 bases and 2 bases, in that order; junction bases with no gene match: 8. The DNA of the CDR3 is TGTGCCAGCAGCTCTGGGGGGGTCATCCCCTACGAGCAGTACTTC. Translated: CASSSGGVIPYEQYF.